This T cell receptor beta chain was recovered during a study of a mutant IDH1 vaccine in newly diagnosed glioma. Overall study context: Vaccine dosing followed radiotherapy by 4-6 weeks, or accompanied temozolomide cycles. Scheduled at week 35, visit V12 preceded visit V13, held at week 47.

General observations from the study: Vaccination elicited immune responses in around 93% of patients.

The germline gives CDR1 LNHDA, CDR2 SQIVND (reference sequence). Trimming left V 6 bases short and J 1 base short, with 13 bases between. There are 15 residues in the CDR3. Method: immunoSEQ multiplex PCR; TCRdb's copy keeps in-frame clones and lacks some. This sample carries about 35,000 clones, 87% of them seen once, and the ten largest clones take 12%. Specified time point: week 47, end of study. What each vaccine dose contained was 300 ug of mutant IDH1 20-mer peptide, accompanied by topical imiquimod. Comments on this clone: Its cognate antigen is unknown.

The V call is TRBV19, the J call TRBJ1-5, with a weak D call TRBD1 (6 bases). The clonotype was recovered from a woman aged 25 to 39 with glioma. This sample comprised PBMCs, obtained from a glioma patient whose treatment included an IDH1 peptide vaccine. The chain's CDR3 is CASRHGTRSNQPQHF. DNA for the CDR3: TGTGCCAGTAGGCACGGGACACGGAGCAATCAGCCCCAGCATTTT.